Listed here are 32 T cell receptor beta chains from one sample, sequenced in a study of T cells after yellow fever vaccination. One entry per CDR3 protein, called by TCRdb with MiXCR from the 5' RACE reads. The table shows 150,000 to 200,000 distinct CDR3 sequences, with 11% occurring only once. The input for sequencing was CD8+ T cells sorted from PBMCs, taken 15 days after the yellow fever booster vaccination. Receptors originate from a young man who received the YFV17D yellow fever vaccine.

The rearrangement uses TRBV6-2 or TRBV6-3 and TRBJ2-1; D not resolved. Germline CDR1 reads MNHEY; CDR2 reads SVGEGT. The CDR3 spans 15 residues. V gave up 0 bases and J gave up 6 bases, with 12 bases separating them. CDR3 coding DNA: TGTGCCAGCAGTTACTCGACCCGTCTTGGCAATGAGCAGTTCTTC. Translation: CASSYSTRLGNEQFF.

This clonotype was observed a few times. V and J are TRBV4-1 and TRBJ2-7; 9 bases match TRBD1. The CDR3 length is 14 residues. Germline V lookup: CDR1 MGHRA, CDR2 YSYEKL. J gave up 3 bases and V 0 bases, and 0 bases lay outside the gene matches. Here the CDR3 reads CASSQEDRGYEQYV. CDR3 sequence (DNA): TGCGCCAGCAGCCAAGAGGACAGGGGCTACGAGCAGTACGTC.

This clonotype has ten or more counts. This chain uses TRBV4-1 with TRBJ1-5, with D hard to call. Germline V CDR1 and CDR2: MGHRA, YSYEKL. V was trimmed by 2 bases and J by 8 bases, leaving 10 bases between them. This CDR3 has 13 residues. This CDR3 reads CASSQPGEKPQHF. In DNA form, the CDR3 reads TGCGCCAGCAGCCAACCAGGTGAGAAGCCCCAGCATTTT.

The chain combines TRBV5-4 with TRBJ2-3; 9 nucleotides align to TRBD1. Trimming at V came to 4 bases and at J to 4 bases, leaving 4 bases not matched to a gene. The CDR3 contains 14 residues. The germline CDR1 and CDR2 sequences are SGHNT and YYREEE (reference sequence). The CDR3 loop is CASSPGDRADTQYF. CDR3 coding DNA: TGTGCCAGCAGCCCAGGGGACAGGGCAGATACGCAGTATTTT.

This clonotype has just a few counts. The chain is built from TRBV6-1 and TRBJ2-2, with unresolved D. Trimming removed 6 bases at V and 7 bases at J, with 15 bases between. CDR1 is MNHNS and CDR2 is SASEGT in the germline V gene. CDR3 length: 14 residues. The DNA for the CDR3 is TGTGCCAGCAGCATAGGACGAAGTGGCGGGGAGCTGTTTTTT. The encoded protein is CASSIGRSGGELFF.

In its sample, this clonotype was seen a few times. CDR3 region: CSAGQENEQYF. The CDR3, as DNA: TGCAGTGCTGGACAGGAGAACGAGCAGTACTTC. The rearrangement links TRBV20-1 to TRBJ2-7; 7 bases align to TRBD1. The CDR3 covers 11 residues. After removal of 5 bases from V and 5 bases from J, the junction contained 3 bases not matched to a gene. CDR1 is DFQATT, CDR2 SNEGSKA, per germline (reference sequence).

This clonotype was detected only a few times. The chain carries TRBV10-3 and TRBJ1-1; D is unclear. The length of the CDR3 is 14 residues. Trimming pared 9 bases from V and 4 bases from J, leaving 18 bases between. From germline, CDR1 is ENHRY and CDR2 SYGVKD. CDR3 region: CAISQTPSGTEAFF. The CDR3 DNA reads as TGTGCCATAAGTCAGACCCCGTCAGGCACTGAAGCTTTCTTT.

About this clonotype: A read error may be the cause here, since a much bigger clone is one base away. This chain links TRBV7-9 with TRBJ1-1; 9 nucleotides align to TRBD1. This CDR3 has 15 residues. Germline V lookup: CDR1 SEHNR, CDR2 FQNEAQ (reference sequence). The ends lost 0 bases at V and 3 bases at J; junction bases unmatched: 2. The CDR3 region has the DNA TGTGCCAGCAGCTTAGCACAGGGGGCGTACACTGAAGCTTTCTTT. Its translation is CASSLAQGAYTEAFF.

This clonotype was observed at least ten times. The rearrangement joins TRBV5-5 to TRBJ2-2; D call uncertain. Looked up from germline, CDR1 is SGHKS and CDR2 is YYEKEE (reference sequence). This CDR3 region has 12 residues. V lost 4 bases and J 5 bases, leaving 6 bases between the germline ends. In DNA, the CDR3 is TGTGCCAGCAGCCTCGCAACCGGGGAGCTGTTTTTT. As protein: CASSLATGELFF.

Only a few counts were recorded for this clonotype. The rearrangement uses TRBV12-3 or TRBV12-4 and TRBJ1-5; perhaps TRBD1 as D (6 bases). The CDR3 runs 15 residues. V shed 6 bases and J shed 7 bases, with 19 bases lying between them. The CDR3 region has the DNA TGTGCCAGCAGCTCGGCCGGGGGCGCGGGGCAGCCCCAGCATTTT. This codes for CASSSAGGAGQPQHF.

This sequence joins TRBV11-2 and TRBJ2-7, with 8 bases that match TRBD1. The ends lost 5 bases at V and 2 bases at J; junction bases unmatched: 8. From germline, CDR1 is SGHAT and CDR2 FQNNGV. The CDR3 extends over 15 amino acids. The CDR3 protein is CASSPLQGAAYEQYF. The DNA for the CDR3 is TGTGCCAGCAGCCCGCTGCAGGGGGCGGCCTACGAGCAGTACTTC.

This clonotype has a count of ten or more. This chain connects TRBV5-1 to TRBJ2-7, with TRBD2 identical over 7 bases. Trimming took 4 bases from V and 3 from J; bases not matched to a gene: 1. The CDR3 spans 12 residues. Germline CDR1 is SGHRS and CDR2 is YFSETQ. CDR3 DNA: TGCGCCAGCAGCGCGGGGGACTACGAGCAGTACTTC. Protein product: CASSAGDYEQYF.

This clonotype was counted only a few times. The V gene is TRBV12-3 or TRBV12-4, the J gene TRBJ2-3; D remains ambiguous. The CDR3 sequence is 13 residues long. V shed 1 base and J shed 3 bases, with 5 bases lying between them. The CDR3 protein is CASSLELTDTQYF. CDR3 coding DNA: TGTGCCAGCAGTTTAGAGCTGACAGATACGCAGTATTTT.

The chain uses TRBV27 and TRBJ1-2, with 8 nucleotides matching TRBD1. The CDR3 spans 14 residues. CDR1 MNHEY and CDR2 SMNVEV come from the germline V gene (reference sequence). Germline trimming cut 5 bases from V and 4 bases from J; bases unmatched to any gene: 6. The CDR3 nucleotides read TGTGCCAGCAGTATAGGACAGGGCGGCTATGGCTACACCTTC. This encodes CASSIGQGGYGYTF.

This clonotype was found a few times. The rearrangement joins TRBV15 to TRBJ2-3, with TRBD2 matching over 9 bases. J gave up 0 bases and V 2 bases, and 3 bases lay outside the gene matches. There are 16 residues in the CDR3. Germline V lookup: CDR1 LNHNV, CDR2 YYDKDF (reference sequence). The DNA for the CDR3 is TGTGCCACCAGCAGATGGACTAGCGCTAGCACAGATACGCAGTATTTT. Translated: CATSRWTSASTDTQYF.

This chain uses TRBV7-9 with TRBJ1-2, with unresolved D. Germline V lookup: CDR1 SEHNR, CDR2 FQNEAQ (reference sequence). The CDR3 has 14 amino acids. Trimming removed 0 bases at V and 4 bases at J, with 9 bases between. The CDR3 sequence is CASSLASAFYGYTF. The CDR3 region has the DNA TGTGCCAGCAGCTTAGCGTCGGCGTTCTATGGCTACACCTTC.

The sample holds a few counts of this clonotype. The genes are TRBV5-8 and TRBJ2-6; the match to TRBD1 covers 7 bases. From germline, CDR1 is SGHTS and CDR2 YDEGEE. V was clipped by 2 bases and J by 4 bases; unmatched bases: 6. CDR3 length: 16 amino acids. The CDR3 region has the DNA TGTGCCAGCAGCTTCGTTGACAGGGCCGGGGCCAACGTCCTGACTTTC. Translating gives CASSFVDRAGANVLTF.

The table lists this clonotype with a few counts. The genes are TRBV6-2 or TRBV6-3 and TRBJ1-5, with D maybe TRBD1 (6 bases). The CDR3 has 15 amino acids. V lost 2 bases to trimming and J lost 6 bases, with 14 bases between them. Germline loops: CDR1 MNHEY, CDR2 SVGEGT. The DNA of the CDR3 is TGTGCCAGCAGTTACAGGGGGGAACCTAGTCAGCCCCAGCATTTT. It translates to CASSYRGEPSQPQHF.

The genes are TRBV10-3 and TRBJ2-3; 8 nucleotides match TRBD2. The junction had 12 bases not matched to a gene; V was cut back by 0 bases and J by 7 bases. This CDR3 has 17 amino acids. CDR1 is ENHRY, CDR2 SYGVKD, per germline. Written as DNA, the CDR3 is TGTGCCATCAGTGAGTCTGAAAGCGGGGGACGTCAAAATACGCAGTATTTT. As protein: CAISESESGGRQNTQYF.

V and J are TRBV7-8 and TRBJ1-6; D is unresolved. Germline CDR1 SGHVS, CDR2 FQNEAQ. The V end lost 5 bases, the J end lost 0 bases, and 17 bases lay between the germline ends. There are 18 residues in the CDR3. In nucleotides, the CDR3 is TGTGCCAGCAGCACCAATACCGGGGAGAGCTCCTATAATTCACCCCTCCACTTT. Its protein is CASSTNTGESSYNSPLHF. Supplemented by reference TRBV7-8 and TRBJ1-6, the full variable domain reads GAGVSQSPRYKVAKRGQDVALRCDPISGHVSLFWYQQALGQGPEFLTYFQNEAQLDKSGLPSDRFFAERPEGSVSTLKIQRTQQEDSAVYLCASSTNTGESSYNSPLHFGNGTRLTVT.

Only a few counts were recorded for this clonotype. This chain joins TRBV4-1 and TRBJ2-7, with TRBD2 identical over 8 bases. After removal of 1 base from V and 5 bases from J, the junction contained 4 bases not matched to a gene. Looked up from germline, CDR1 is MGHRA and CDR2 is YSYEKL. This CDR3 contains 14 residues. The CDR3 here is CASSQAGGQDEQYV. CDR3 DNA sequence: TGCGCCAGCAGCCAAGCGGGGGGGCAGGACGAGCAGTACGTC.

This chain connects TRBV4-1 to TRBJ1-6; 10 bases line up with TRBD1. The CDR3 runs to 16 residues. Germline V gene data show CDR1 as MGHRA and CDR2 as YSYEKL. Unmatched junction bases numbered 9, after V lost 0 bases and J lost 13 bases. CDR3 DNA: TGCGCCAGCAGCCAAGAGGGACAGGGGCGCGGGGGCCCCCTCCACTTT. This encodes CASSQEGQGRGGPLHF.

The chain recombines TRBV5-6 with TRBJ2-3; D is unclear. Trimming removed 4 bases from V and 7 bases from J, with 10 bases in between. The CDR3 runs 12 residues. CDR1 and CDR2 from the germline V gene are SGHDT and YYEEEE. The DNA of the CDR3 is TGTGCCAGCAGCAGCTGGACGAATACGCAGTATTTT. Translated: CASSSWTNTQYF. The whole variable domain, remainder taken from reference TRBV5-6 and TRBJ2-3, is DAGVTQSPTHLIKTRGQQVTLRCSPKSGHDTVSWYQQALGQGPQFIFQYYEEEERQRGNFPDRFSGHQFPNYSSELNVNALLLGDSALYLCASSSWTNTQYFGPGTRLTVL.

The J gene is TRBJ1-6, the V gene TRBV7-8; maybe TRBD1 (6 bases). This CDR3 region has 15 residues. The V and J ends lost 5 bases and 13 bases respectively, with 21 bases between them. Germline CDR1 reads SGHVS; CDR2 reads FQNEAQ. This CDR3 reads CASSLDGGKFTPLHF. The CDR3 DNA is TGTGCCAGCAGCCTTGACGGGGGCAAATTCACCCCCCTCCACTTT.

This clonotype was seen a few times. The chain has TRBV12-3 or TRBV12-4 and TRBJ2-1; no clear D gene. V gave up 10 bases and J gave up 8 bases, with 12 bases separating them. The CDR3 has 11 residues. The CDR3 DNA is TGTGCCACCCTAAGGGTCGATGAGCAGTTCTTC. It translates to CATLRVDEQFF.

The gene calls are TRBV5-1 and TRBJ2-3; D remains unclear. Germline loops: CDR1 SGHRS, CDR2 YFSETQ. The CDR3 extends over 13 amino acids. Trimming cost V 1 base and J 1 base, with 4 bases left between them. The CDR3 nucleotides read TGCGCCAGCAGCTTGTCAGGCACAGATACGCAGTATTTT. Its protein is CASSLSGTDTQYF.

This clonotype has a handful of counts. The CDR3 loop is CASSAGTGGYGYTF. For the CDR3, the DNA is TGTGCCAGCAGTGCCGGGACAGGGGGCTATGGCTACACCTTC. V is TRBV28 and J is TRBJ1-2, with 11 bases matching TRBD1. The CDR3 spans 14 residues. J lost 4 bases, V lost 5 bases, and 3 bases had no gene match. Germline lookup yields CDR1 MDHEN and CDR2 SYDVKM.

The rearrangement joins TRBV25-1 to TRBJ2-1; 11 bases match TRBD1. Germline lookup yields CDR1 MGHDK and CDR2 SYGVNS. V gave up 3 bases and J gave up 9 bases; unmatched junction bases: 4. The CDR3 is 14 residues long. CDR3 loop: CASSEGQGVTEQFF. The CDR3 bases are TGTGCCAGCAGTGAGGGACAGGGGGTCACTGAGCAGTTCTTC.

V usage is TRBV9 and J usage is TRBJ2-2; D possibly corresponds to TRBD2 (6 bases). Germline V gene lookup returns CDR1 SGDLS and CDR2 YYNGEE. Trimming cost V 4 bases and J 6 bases, with 16 bases left between them. The CDR3 length is 15 residues. The CDR3 coding sequence is TGTGCCAGCAGCCCACAGACCGGGAGCTCCGGGGAGCTGTTTTTT. This encodes CASSPQTGSSGELFF.

This clonotype was observed a handful of times. The chain uses TRBV3-1 and TRBJ1-1; D gene uncertain. The CDR3 covers 14 residues. V dropped 4 bases and J dropped 2 bases, with 11 bases sitting between them. The germline V gene encodes CDR1 LGHDT and CDR2 YNNKEL (reference sequence). Here the CDR3 DNA reads TGTGCCAGCAGCCCCGGATGGGGTAACACTGAAGCTTTCTTT. Encoded protein: CASSPGWGNTEAFF.

This clonotype was observed a few times. The chain recombines TRBV11-2 with TRBJ2-3; D uncertain. The V end was cut by 5 bases, the J end by 4 bases, with 22 bases between. Germline loops: CDR1 SGHAT, CDR2 FQNNGV. The CDR3 loop spans 17 amino acids. CDR3 nucleotides: TGTGCCAGCAGCCCCCCCCGGAGTTACACTACCGCAGATACGCAGTATTTT. This gives the protein CASSPPRSYTTADTQYF.

This clonotype was detected only a few times. The rearrangement joins TRBV10-3 to TRBJ2-1; D unresolved. Per germline, CDR1 ENHRY and CDR2 SYGVKD. V lost 5 bases and J 7 bases, leaving 18 bases between the germline ends. The CDR3 consists of 15 residues. The CDR3 DNA sequence: TGTGCCATCAGTTCTTTCGACCAGACTGGGAATGAGCAGTTCTTC. Protein product: CAISSFDQTGNEQFF.